One and the same sample provided the 5 T cell receptor beta chains below, sequenced in a study of shared clonotypes between healthy human individuals. Only in-frame clones appear in the TCRdb table, and some are missing; sequencing was by immunoSEQ multiplex PCR. The table lists about 1.5 million clones, about 98% of them singletons, with less than 0.55% in the top ten. Material: naive CD4+ T cells sorted from blood. Described subset: CD45RA+ positively selected. These receptors all stem from a man aged 30 to 45 in good health.

The chain joins TRBV7-9 to TRBJ2-7, with D possibly TRBD1 on 7 matching bases. V lost 2 bases, J lost 0 bases, and 14 bases lay in between. This CDR3 has 16 amino acids. The germline V gene has CDR1 SEHNR and CDR2 FQNEAQ (reference sequence). The CDR3 region is CASSLLGGQSSYEQYF. CDR3 DNA sequence: TGTGCCAGCAGCTTACTCGGGGGACAGAGCTCCTACGAGCAGTACTTC.

This sequence joins TRBV29-1 and TRBJ2-3; TRBD2 aligns across 12 bases. Looked up from germline, CDR1 is SQVTM and CDR2 is ANQGSEA. J gave up 6 bases and V 4 bases, and 17 bases lay outside the gene matches. The CDR3 contains 18 residues. Here the CDR3 reads CSVAVSKFLAGGGDTQYF. The CDR3 bases are TGCAGCGTTGCGGTCAGCAAGTTCCTAGCGGGAGGGGGGGATACGCAGTATTTT.

This chain connects TRBV27 to TRBJ2-1; TRBD2 agrees at 13 bases. Germline CDR1 reads MNHEY; CDR2 reads SMNVEV (reference sequence). The CDR3 covers 16 residues. Trimming at V came to 4 bases and at J to 5 bases, leaving 5 bases not matched to a gene. CDR3 DNA sequence: TGTGCCAGCAGTTCCACTAGCGGGAGGGCCGACAATGAGCAGTTCTTC. This translates into CASSSTSGRADNEQFF.

The chain combines TRBV2 with TRBJ2-5, with 9 bases fitting TRBD1. Germline V gene sequence: CDR1 SNHLY, CDR2 FYNNEI. V was clipped by 6 bases and J by 5 bases; unmatched bases: 10. This CDR3 is 15 amino acids long. As DNA, the CDR3 is TGTGCCAGCAGGGGAATGGGGACAGGGAGGGAGACCCAGTACTTC. Its protein product is CASRGMGTGRETQYF.

This chain uses TRBV7-2 with TRBJ1-3, with D possibly matching TRBD1 (6 bases). The V end lost 2 bases, the J end lost 0 bases, and 11 bases lay between the germline ends. In germline, CDR1 is SGHTA, CDR2 FQGNSA. The CDR3 length is 16 residues. CDR3 in DNA: TGTGCCAGCAGCTTACTCGGGGGCCTCTCTGGAAACACCATATATTTT. Its protein product is CASSLLGGLSGNTIYF.